A selection of T cell receptor beta chains follows, all from one sample in a study of cytomegalovirus exposure and HLA in healthy donors. Repertoires were generated with immunoSEQ multiplex PCR, while TCRdb's copy carries only in-frame clones and drops some. The sample holds fewer than 30,000 clones, 60% to 80% seen once. Sequences were obtained from PBMCs. The source of these receptors is a male donor in good health and CMV-seropositive. The CDR3 runs from the conserved cysteine through the conserved F or W. D genes are given only for firm matches. Clone size is given for some rows only: seen once, a few or many times, or a class if the clone is expanded.

v_gene	j_gene	d_gene	len	abundance	CDR3nt	CDR3aa
TRBV10-1	TRBJ2-2	.	13	.	TGCGCCAGCTCCGGGGTACGGACCGGGGAGCTGTTTTTT	CASSGVRTGELFF
TRBV5-1	TRBJ1-2	.	14	few	TGCGCCAGCAGCTTGGGGTCAGGGGTCTATGGCTACACCTTC	CASSLGSGVYGYTF
TRBV30	TRBJ1-1	.	13	.	TGTGCCTGGACCCCTTCGGGGGGTACTGAAGCTTTCTTT	CAWTPSGGTEAFF
TRBV9	TRBJ2-5	TRBD2	16	once	TGTGCCAGCAGCTCCAGACTAGCGGGATATGAAGAGACCCAGTACTTC	CASSSRLAGYEETQYF
TRBV5-6	TRBJ1-2	.	15	.	TGTGCCAGCTGCCGTGCGGGGAGAGGGGACTATGGCTACACCTTC	CASCRAGRGDYGYTF
TRBV6-1	TRBJ2-5	TRBD2	15	.	TGTGCCAGCAGTGAACTTAGCGGGAGTCCAGAGACCCAGTACTTC	CASSELSGSPETQYF
TRBV14	TRBJ1-1	TRBD1	17	.	TGTGCCAGCAGCCCGGGACAGGGGGTATTGCTGAACACTGAAGCTTTCTTT	CASSPGQGVLLNTEAFF
TRBV2	TRBJ1-5	TRBD1	14	.	TGTGCCAGCAGACCAGGGGGCGCGGTCCAGCCCCAGCATTTT	CASRPGGAVQPQHF
TRBV2	TRBJ1-5	TRBD1	13	.	TGTGCCGCCTCGGACAGGGATGGTCAGCCCCAGCATTTT	CAASDRDGQPQHF
TRBV5-1	TRBJ2-1	TRBD1	14	.	TGCGCCAGCAGCCTCAGGGGGCCCGGCAATGAGCAGTTCTTC	CASSLRGPGNEQFF
TRBV28	TRBJ1-2	.	13	.	TGTGCCAGCAGGTCAGCGGGTCGCTATGGCTACACCTTC	CASRSAGRYGYTF
TRBV10-3	TRBJ2-7	TRBD1	16	.	TGTGCCATCAGTGAACCTGGGACAGGGAGCTCCTACGAGCAGTACTTC	CAISEPGTGSSYEQYF
TRBV5-1	TRBJ2-7	.	13	few	TGCGCCAGCAGCGTCAGGGCCTCCTACGAGCAGTACTTC	CASSVRASYEQYF
TRBV6-6	TRBJ1-1	.	13	.	TGTGCCAGTCGACCGACTTCTACCACTCGAGCTTTCTTT	CASRPTSTTRAFF
TRBV5-6	TRBJ2-7	TRBD1	14	.	TGTGCCAGCAGCTACCGGGACAGGCCCCCCGAGCAGTACTTC	CASSYRDRPPEQYF
TRBV6-5	TRBJ2-7	.	16	.	TGTGCCAGCAGTTACGCCACTCCCGGGGTCAATTACGAGCAGTACTTC	CASSYATPGVNYEQYF
TRBV2	TRBJ1-5	TRBD1	14	.	TGTGCCAGCATCAAGGGACAGAGAAATCAGCCCCAGCATTTT	CASIKGQRNQPQHF
TRBV6-5	TRBJ1-5	.	14	.	TGTGCCAGCAAGCAACAGGGAGGCAATCAGCCCCAGCATTTT	CASKQQGGNQPQHF
TRBV6-1	TRBJ1-4	.	14	few	TGTGCCAGCCGAGGGGGAAGGGAGCGGGAAAAACTGTTTTTT	CASRGGREREKLFF
TRBV9	TRBJ2-5	TRBD1	15	.	TGTGCCAGCAGCGAGGGGACAGGGGGCGGAGAGACCCAGTACTTC	CASSEGTGGGETQYF
TRBV18	TRBJ2-3	TRBD2	14	.	TGTGCCAGCTCACCATCACTAGCGGGGGACGCGCAGTATTTT	CASSPSLAGDAQYF
TRBV11-3	TRBJ1-1	.	14	few	TGTGCCAGCAGCGTCCTCGGGGTGGGAACTGAAGCTTTCTTT	CASSVLGVGTEAFF
TRBV27	TRBJ2-2	.	16	.	TGTGCCAGCAGTTTTTTGACAAGGGGGAACACCGGGGAGCTGTTTTTT	CASSFLTRGNTGELFF
TRBV5-1	TRBJ1-2	TRBD1	15	.	TGCGCCAGCAGACCCAAAACGACAGGGGATAATGGCTACACCTTC	CASRPKTTGDNGYTF
TRBV6-5	TRBJ2-5	.	13	.	TGTGCCAGCAGGTCCGGGGACCAAGAGACCCAGTACTTC	CASRSGDQETQYF
TRBV7-8	TRBJ1-2	TRBD1	13	few	TGTGCCAGCAGCTCCAATTCGGACAGGAGCTACACCTTC	CASSSNSDRSYTF
TRBV27	TRBJ2-5	.	15	.	TGTGCCAGCAGTTTGCCGCCCACCCGGGTAGAGACCCAGTACTTC	CASSLPPTRVETQYF
TRBV14	TRBJ1-1	.	13	.	TGTGCCAGTGGTTGGGGCGTGAACACTGAAGCTTTCTTT	CASGWGVNTEAFF
TRBV9	TRBJ1-5	.	14	.	TGTGCCAGCAGCGTAGCAGGGGGCAATCAGCCCCAGCATTTT	CASSVAGGNQPQHF
TRBV9	TRBJ2-7	.	14	.	TGTGCCAGCAGCGCCCCTCCCAGGGGAAACGAGCAGTACTTC	CASSAPPRGNEQYF
TRBV10-3	TRBJ2-7	TRBD1	15	.	TGTGCCATCAGTGCAGGGACAGGCTCATCCTACGAGCAGTACTTC	CAISAGTGSSYEQYF
TRBV28	TRBJ2-7	.	15	.	TGTGCCAGCAGCTACCCCCAGGTCCGCTCCTACGAGCAGTACTTC	CASSYPQVRSYEQYF
TRBV2	TRBJ1-3	.	14	.	TGTGCCAGCGGCTTCCGTCAGGGCGGAAACACCATATATTTT	CASGFRQGGNTIYF
TRBV6-5	TRBJ2-3	TRBD2	15	.	TGTGCCAGCAGTGGACTAGCGGGAGGGCCAGATACGCAGTATTTT	CASSGLAGGPDTQYF
TRBV4-1	TRBJ2-1	TRBD1	15	.	TGCGCCAGCAGCCAAGATGGGACAGGGAACAATGAGCAGTTCTTC	CASSQDGTGNNEQFF
TRBV5-4	TRBJ2-7	TRBD1	14	.	TGTGCCAGCAGCGCCGGACAGGGGGGCTACGAGCAGTACTTC	CASSAGQGGYEQYF
TRBV4-1	TRBJ2-1	TRBD2	16	few	TGCGCCAGCAGCCAAGCTGAGCGGGGGGGTGATCTCCAGCAGTTCTTC	CASSQAERGGDLQQFF
TRBV6-5	TRBJ2-7	TRBD2	13	.	TGTGCCAGCAGCGACCGGGAGGCTTACGAGCAGTACTTC	CASSDREAYEQYF
TRBV6-5	TRBJ1-3	.	15	.	TGTGCCAGCAGTTACTTGGGGGGGGCCAGAAACACCATATATTTT	CASSYLGGARNTIYF
TRBV9	TRBJ2-1	.	13	few	TGTGCCAGCAGCGTATCCACCTACAATGAGCAGTTCTTC	CASSVSTYNEQFF
TRBV19	TRBJ2-7	.	14	.	TGTGCCAGTAGTATCGGACTCAACGGGAACGAGCAGTACTTC	CASSIGLNGNEQYF
TRBV6-1	TRBJ2-7	TRBD1	15	many	TGTGCCAGCAGTGAAGGGGGACAGGGGGCTGAGGAGCAGTACTTC	CASSEGGQGAEEQYF
TRBV28	TRBJ2-7	.	13	few	TGTGCCAGCATGGGGGCCTTAACCTACGAGCAGTACTTC	CASMGALTYEQYF
TRBV2	TRBJ2-7	TRBD1	12	.	TGTGCCAGCCAGGGGGCGGCCTACGAGCAGTACTTC	CASQGAAYEQYF
TRBV7-3	TRBJ2-1	.	15	.	TGTGCCAGCAGCCCCGCCAGGACTACCTACAATGAGCAGTTCTTC	CASSPARTTYNEQFF
TRBV5-1	TRBJ1-1	.	13	.	TGCGCCAGCAGCTTGGGACAGGACACTGAAGCTTTCTTT	CASSLGQDTEAFF
TRBV2	TRBJ1-2	.	14	.	TGTGCCAGCAGTGAGTGGGGCCTTAACTATGGCTACACCTTC	CASSEWGLNYGYTF
TRBV30	TRBJ2-7	TRBD2	15	.	TGTGCCTGGAGTGTAATACTAGCGGATTTCTACGAGCAGTACTTC	CAWSVILADFYEQYF
TRBV28	TRBJ2-2	.	12	.	TGTGCCAGCAGTTCCGACACCGGGGAGCTGTTTTTT	CASSSDTGELFF
TRBV4-1	TRBJ1-3	TRBD1	15	.	TGCGCCAGCAGCCACCTAACAGGGGCTGGAAACACCATATATTTT	CASSHLTGAGNTIYF
TRBV9	TRBJ2-7	TRBD1	13	.	TGTGCCAGCAGCGCCGGGACAGGGTACGAGCAGTACTTC	CASSAGTGYEQYF
TRBV19	TRBJ1-6	TRBD1	13	.	TGTGCCAGCTCAGACAGGGCGACATCACCCCTCCACTTT	CASSDRATSPLHF
TRBV11-2	TRBJ2-3	.	15	once	TGTGCCAGCAGCTTTAACGGCAGGTTAACAGATACGCAGTATTTT	CASSFNGRLTDTQYF
TRBV4-2	TRBJ2-7	TRBD2	16	few	TGTGCCAGCAGCCAAGATCCGGCGGGAGGGTTTTACGAGCAGTACTTC	CASSQDPAGGFYEQYF
TRBV28	TRBJ1-2	TRBD1	12	few	TGTGCCAGACATGACAGGGGCTATGGCTACACCTTC	CARHDRGYGYTF
TRBV18	TRBJ1-1	TRBD1	13	few	TGTGCCAGCTCACCAGGACAGGGGGCGACCAGCGCATTT	CASSPGQGATSAF
TRBV18	TRBJ1-1	.	14	.	TGTGCCAGCTCACCAACTAATGCGGACACTGAAGCTTTCTTT	CASSPTNADTEAFF
TRBV19	TRBJ2-7	.	14	few	TGTGCCAGTAGGAGCCGGGACGGAGGGTACGAGCAGTACTTC	CASRSRDGGYEQYF
TRBV5-7	TRBJ2-7	.	14	.	TGTGCCAGCAGCCAAGAACGGGAAAACTACGAGCAGTACTTC	CASSQERENYEQYF
TRBV11-2	TRBJ2-7	TRBD1	14	few	TGTGCCAGCAGTGCCGGGACAGGGGGATTTGAGCAGTACTTC	CASSAGTGGFEQYF